This T cell receptor (beta chain) was recorded in a study of T cell changes during pregnancy in multiple sclerosis. Measured with immunoSEQ multiplex PCR; TCRdb has only the in-frame clones, and not every one. In the table there are roughly 100,000 clones, 91% of which are singletons. This clone was seen a single time. With V trimmed by 5 bases and J by 5 bases, 5 bases remained unmatched. Germline V gene lookup returns CDR1 SEHNR and CDR2 FQNEAQ (reference sequence). The CDR3 extends over 14 amino acids. The clonotype originates from a female donor in good health, enrolled as a control in a pregnancy study. This chain connects TRBV7-9 to TRBJ2-3; 9 nucleotides match TRBD2. Sequences were derived from peripheral blood, sampled after pregnancy. The CDR3: CASSPRGGGDTQYF. The CDR3 coding sequence is TGTGCCAGCAGCCCGCGGGGGGGCGGAGATACGCAGTATTTT.